The T cell receptor beta chain under discussion was sequenced for a study of blood T cells in healthy people across ages. Points from the study as a whole: Unsorted PBMCs prevented conclusive naive versus antigen-experienced comparison.

The CDR3 loop spans 15 amino acids. Unmatched junction bases numbered 12, after V lost 7 bases and J lost 9 bases. Germline CDR1 SGHRS, CDR2 YFSETQ. For the second PCR, which ran for about 7 to 11 cycles, a sample-barcoded 5' primer and a J-beta primer mix were used. Using its own MiXCR run on the 5' RACE reads, TCRdb lists one record per CDR3 protein. Among about 970,000 distinct CDR3 sequences, about 53% were seen once, and the ten largest hold over 20%. This clonotype was picked up a small number of times. Its antigen is as yet unknown. The receptor was derived from a woman aged 60-70 years in good health. The V call is TRBV5-1, the J call TRBJ2-1, with 11 bases aligning to TRBD1. Input material: blood. Here the CDR3 DNA reads TGCGCCAGCCGGGGGGGACAGGGGGTTCAGATTGAGCAGTTCTTC. Protein: CASRGGQGVQIEQFF.